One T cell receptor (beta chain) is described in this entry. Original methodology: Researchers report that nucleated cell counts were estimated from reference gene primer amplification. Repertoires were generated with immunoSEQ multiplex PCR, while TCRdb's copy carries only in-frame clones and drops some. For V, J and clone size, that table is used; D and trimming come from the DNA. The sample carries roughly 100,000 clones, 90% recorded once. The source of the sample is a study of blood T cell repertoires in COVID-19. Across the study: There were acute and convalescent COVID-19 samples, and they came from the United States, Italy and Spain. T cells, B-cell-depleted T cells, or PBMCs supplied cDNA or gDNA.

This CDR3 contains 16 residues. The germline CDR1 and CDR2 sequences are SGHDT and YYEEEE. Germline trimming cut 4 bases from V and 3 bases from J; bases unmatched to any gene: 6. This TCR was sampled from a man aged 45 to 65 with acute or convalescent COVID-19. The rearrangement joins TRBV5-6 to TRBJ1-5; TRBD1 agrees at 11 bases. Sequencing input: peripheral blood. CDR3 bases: TGTGCCAGCAGCCCGGGGACAGGGGGAAACAATCAGCCCCAGCATTTT. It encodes CASSPGTGGNNQPQHF. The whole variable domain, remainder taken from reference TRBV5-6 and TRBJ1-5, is DAGVTQSPTHLIKTRGQQVTLRCSPKSGHDTVSWYQQALGQGPQFIFQYYEEEERQRGNFPDRFSGHQFPNYSSELNVNALLLGDSALYLCASSPGTGGNNQPQHFGDGTRLSIL.